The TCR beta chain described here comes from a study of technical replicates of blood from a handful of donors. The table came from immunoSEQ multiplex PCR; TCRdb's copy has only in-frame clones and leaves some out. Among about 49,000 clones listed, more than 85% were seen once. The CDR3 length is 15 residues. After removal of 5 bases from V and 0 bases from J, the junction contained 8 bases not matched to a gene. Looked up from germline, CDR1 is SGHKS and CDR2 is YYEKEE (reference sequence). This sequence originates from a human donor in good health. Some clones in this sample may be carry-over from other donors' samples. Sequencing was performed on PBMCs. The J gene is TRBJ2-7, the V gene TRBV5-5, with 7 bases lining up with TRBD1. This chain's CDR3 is CASSSGQSTSYEQYF. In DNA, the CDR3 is TGTGCCAGCAGTTCGGGACAGTCGACCTCCTACGAGCAGTACTTC.